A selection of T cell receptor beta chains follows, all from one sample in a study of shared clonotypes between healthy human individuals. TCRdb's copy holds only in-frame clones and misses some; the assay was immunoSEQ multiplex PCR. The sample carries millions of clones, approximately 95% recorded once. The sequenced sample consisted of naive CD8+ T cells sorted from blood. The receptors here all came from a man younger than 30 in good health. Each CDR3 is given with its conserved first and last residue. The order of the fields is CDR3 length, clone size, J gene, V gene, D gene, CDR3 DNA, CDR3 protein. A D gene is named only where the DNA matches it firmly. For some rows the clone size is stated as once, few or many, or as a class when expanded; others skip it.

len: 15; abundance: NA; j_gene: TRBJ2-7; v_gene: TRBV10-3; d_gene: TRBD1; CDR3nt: TGTGCCATCAGTGAGTTGGACAGGGGGTTTTACGAGCAGTACTTC; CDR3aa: CAISELDRGFYEQYF
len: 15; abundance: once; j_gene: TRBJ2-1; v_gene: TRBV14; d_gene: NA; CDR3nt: TGTGCCAGCAGTGTCAGGCTAGTTACTTGGAATGAGCAGTTCTTC; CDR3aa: CASSVRLVTWNEQFF
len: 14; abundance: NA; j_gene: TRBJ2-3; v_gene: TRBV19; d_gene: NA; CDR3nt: TGTGCCAGTAAGATCGGAGAGGGTCCGGATACGCAGTATTTT; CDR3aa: CASKIGEGPDTQYF
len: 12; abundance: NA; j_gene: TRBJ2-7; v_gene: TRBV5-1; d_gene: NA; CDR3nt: TGCGCCAGCAGCTTACGTCCCTACGAGCAGTACTTC; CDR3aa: CASSLRPYEQYF
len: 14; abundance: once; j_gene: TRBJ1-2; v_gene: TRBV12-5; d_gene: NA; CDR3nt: TGTGCTAGTGGTCCCCGCGGCGATACTTACGGCTACACCTTC; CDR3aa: CASGPRGDTYGYTF
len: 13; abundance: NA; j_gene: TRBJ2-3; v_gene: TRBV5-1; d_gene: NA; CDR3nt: TGCGCCAGCAGTTTGGGAGGCACAGATACGCAGTATTTT; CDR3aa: CASSLGGTDTQYF
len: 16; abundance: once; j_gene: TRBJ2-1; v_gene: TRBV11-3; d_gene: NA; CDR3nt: TGTGCCAGCAGCTTAGATCTAGGAGGGGCCTACAATGAGCAGTTCTTC; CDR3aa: CASSLDLGGAYNEQFF
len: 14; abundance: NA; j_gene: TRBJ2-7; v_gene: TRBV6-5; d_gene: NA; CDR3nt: TGTGCCAGCAGTTACTCGGTTCCCTCCTACGAGCAGTACTTC; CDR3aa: CASSYSVPSYEQYF
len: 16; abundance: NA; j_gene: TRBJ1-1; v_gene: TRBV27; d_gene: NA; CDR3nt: TGTGCCAGCAGTTTATCAGCGGCATTAATCAACACTGAAGCTTTCTTT; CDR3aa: CASSLSAALINTEAFF
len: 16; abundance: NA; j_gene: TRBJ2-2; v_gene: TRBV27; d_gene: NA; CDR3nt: TGTGCCAGCAGTGTTTGGGGGGCTTCGGTCACCGGGGAGCTGTTTTTT; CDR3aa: CASSVWGASVTGELFF
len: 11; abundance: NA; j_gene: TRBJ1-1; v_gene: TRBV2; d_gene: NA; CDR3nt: TGTGCCAGCAGGTGGACATTTGAAGCTTTCTTT; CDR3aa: CASRWTFEAFF
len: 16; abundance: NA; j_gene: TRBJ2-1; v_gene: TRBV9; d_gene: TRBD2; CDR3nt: TGTGCCAGCAGCGCTTCGGGACTAGCGGGAATTAATGAGCAGTTCTTC; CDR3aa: CASSASGLAGINEQFF
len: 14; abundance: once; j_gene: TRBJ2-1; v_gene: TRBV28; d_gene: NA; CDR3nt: TGTGCCAGCAGTTTAGCGGGGGCGTACAATGAGCAGTTCTTC; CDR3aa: CASSLAGAYNEQFF
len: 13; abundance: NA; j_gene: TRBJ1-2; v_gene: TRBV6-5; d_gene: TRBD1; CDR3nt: TGTGCCAGCGGGGAGACAGGGGGTGAAGGCTACACCTTC; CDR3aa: CASGETGGEGYTF
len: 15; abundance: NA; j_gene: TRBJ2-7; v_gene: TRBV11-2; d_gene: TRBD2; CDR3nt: TGTGCCAGCAGCTTAGCGGGGGGAGGTGGCTACGAGCAGTACTTC; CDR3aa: CASSLAGGGGYEQYF
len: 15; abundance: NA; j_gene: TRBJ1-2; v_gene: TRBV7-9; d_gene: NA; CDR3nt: TGTGCCAGCAGCTTACTGCTCGAGACACCGGATGGCTACACCTTC; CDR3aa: CASSLLLETPDGYTF
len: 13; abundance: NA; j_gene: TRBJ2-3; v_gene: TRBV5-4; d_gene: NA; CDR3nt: TGTGCCAGCAGCTTGGTGGAGGCAGATACGCAGTATTTT; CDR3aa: CASSLVEADTQYF
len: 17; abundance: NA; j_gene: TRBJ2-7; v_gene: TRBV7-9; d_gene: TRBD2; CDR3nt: TGTGCCAGCAGTCCGATAGGGACTAGCGGGGTATCCTACGAGCAGTACTTC; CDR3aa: CASSPIGTSGVSYEQYF
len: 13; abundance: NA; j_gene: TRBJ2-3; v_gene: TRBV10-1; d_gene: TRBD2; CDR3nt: TGCGCCAGCAGTGAGACTAGCGGGGATACGCAGTATTTT; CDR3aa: CASSETSGDTQYF
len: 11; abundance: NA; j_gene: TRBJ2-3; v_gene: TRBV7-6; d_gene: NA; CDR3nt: TGTGCCAGCAGCTTCGGCGATACGCAGTATTTT; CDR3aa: CASSFGDTQYF
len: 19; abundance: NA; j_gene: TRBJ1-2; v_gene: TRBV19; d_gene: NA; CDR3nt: TGTGCCAGTAGTATAACAGCGCCCAGAGGGGGAGCGGATAACTATGGCTACACCTTC; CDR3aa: CASSITAPRGGADNYGYTF
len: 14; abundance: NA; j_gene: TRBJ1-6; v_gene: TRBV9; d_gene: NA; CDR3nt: TGTGCCAGCAGCGAAGGCTGGGATAATTCACCCCTCCACTTT; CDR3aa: CASSEGWDNSPLHF
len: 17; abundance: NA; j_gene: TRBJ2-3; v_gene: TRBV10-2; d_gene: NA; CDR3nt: TGCGCCAGCAGTGAGTCTCTTGGGGGGCCTTCCACAGATACGCAGTATTTT; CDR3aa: CASSESLGGPSTDTQYF
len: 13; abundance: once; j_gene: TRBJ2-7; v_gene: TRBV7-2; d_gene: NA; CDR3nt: TGTGCCAGCAGCATCAGCGATGGCTACGAGCAGTACTTC; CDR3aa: CASSISDGYEQYF
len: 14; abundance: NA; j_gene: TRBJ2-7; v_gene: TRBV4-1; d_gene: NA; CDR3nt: TGCGCCAGCAGCCAAGGAATGGTTACCTACGAGCAGTACTTC; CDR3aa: CASSQGMVTYEQYF
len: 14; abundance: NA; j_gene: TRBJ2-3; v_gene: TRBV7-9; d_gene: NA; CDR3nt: TGTGCCAGCAGCCAACAGGGTAGCACAGATACGCAGTATTTT; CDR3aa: CASSQQGSTDTQYF
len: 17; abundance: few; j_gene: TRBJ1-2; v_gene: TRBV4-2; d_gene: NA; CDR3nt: TGTGCCAGCAGCCCGATAGTAGGAACCTCTCCCGGACATGGCTACACCTTC; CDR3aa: CASSPIVGTSPGHGYTF
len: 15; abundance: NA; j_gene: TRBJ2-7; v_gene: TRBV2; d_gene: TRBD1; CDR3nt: TGTGCCAGCAGTGAACTGTCAGGGGGTAAGCACGAGCAGTACTTC; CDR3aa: CASSELSGGKHEQYF
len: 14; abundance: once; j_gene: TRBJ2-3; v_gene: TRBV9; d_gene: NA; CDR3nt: TGTGCCAGCAGCGTAGGTTCAAGCACAGATACGCAGTATTTT; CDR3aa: CASSVGSSTDTQYF
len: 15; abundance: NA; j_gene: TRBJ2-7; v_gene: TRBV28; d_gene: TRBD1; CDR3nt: TGTGCCAGCAATGAACCGGGACAGGGGATCTACGAGCAGTACTTC; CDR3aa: CASNEPGQGIYEQYF
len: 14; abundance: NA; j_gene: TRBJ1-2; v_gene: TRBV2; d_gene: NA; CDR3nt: TGTGCCAGCCGCGATTACGGTCCCCTTTATGGCTACACCTTC; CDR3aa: CASRDYGPLYGYTF
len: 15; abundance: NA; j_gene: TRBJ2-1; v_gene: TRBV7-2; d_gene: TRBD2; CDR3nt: TGTGCCAGCAGCCCTTGGACTAGCGGGAGTGATGAGCAGTTCTTC; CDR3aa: CASSPWTSGSDEQFF
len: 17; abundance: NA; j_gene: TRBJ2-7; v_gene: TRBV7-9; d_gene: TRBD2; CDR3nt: TGTGCCAGCAGCTTAGGGGTAGCGGGAGGCCCGGCGGGGGCGCAGTACTTC; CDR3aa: CASSLGVAGGPAGAQYF
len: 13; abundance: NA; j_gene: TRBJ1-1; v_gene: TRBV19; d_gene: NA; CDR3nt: TGTGCCAGTAGTATAGCCCTGAACACTGAAGCTTTCTTT; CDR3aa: CASSIALNTEAFF
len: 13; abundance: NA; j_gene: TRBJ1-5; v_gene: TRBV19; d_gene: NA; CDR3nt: TGTGCCTGCGGACCGGGGGGCAATCAGCCCCAGCATTTT; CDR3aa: CACGPGGNQPQHF
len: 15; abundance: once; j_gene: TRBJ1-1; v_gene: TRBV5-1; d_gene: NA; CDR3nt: TGCGCCAGCAGCCCCGAGCAGGGGACGGACACTGAAGCTTTCTTT; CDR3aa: CASSPEQGTDTEAFF
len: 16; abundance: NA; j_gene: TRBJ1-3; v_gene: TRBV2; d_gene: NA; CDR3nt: TGTGCCAGCAACGGTCCGCGAACAAACTCTGGAAACACCATATATTTT; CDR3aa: CASNGPRTNSGNTIYF
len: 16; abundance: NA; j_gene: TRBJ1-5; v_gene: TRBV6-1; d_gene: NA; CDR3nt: TGTGCCAGCAGTGAAGCGCGGGGGCCTGGTGTTCAGCCCCAGCATTTT; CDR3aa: CASSEARGPGVQPQHF
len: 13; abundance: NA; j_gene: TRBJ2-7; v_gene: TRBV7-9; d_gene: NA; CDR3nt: TGTGCCAGCAGCCTTGGGACCGTCTACGAGCAGTACTTC; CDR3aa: CASSLGTVYEQYF
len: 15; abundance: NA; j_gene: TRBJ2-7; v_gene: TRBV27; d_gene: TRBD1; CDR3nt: TGTGCCAGCAGGCATTTGGGACAGGGGGCTTACGAGCAGTACTTC; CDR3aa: CASRHLGQGAYEQYF
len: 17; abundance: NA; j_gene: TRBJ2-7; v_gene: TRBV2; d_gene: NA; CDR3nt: TGTGCCAGCAGTGAAGCGCGGATGGGATGGGGGGATAGCGAGCAGTACTTC; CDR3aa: CASSEARMGWGDSEQYF
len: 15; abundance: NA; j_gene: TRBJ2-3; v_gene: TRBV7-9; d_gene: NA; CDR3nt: TGTGCCAGCAGCTTACCGGGACTTCACACAGATACGCAGTATTTT; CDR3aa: CASSLPGLHTDTQYF
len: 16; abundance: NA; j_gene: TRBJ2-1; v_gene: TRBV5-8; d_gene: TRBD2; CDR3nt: TGTGCCAGCAGCTTGAGCGGGATGAGCTCCTACAATGAGCAGTTCTTC; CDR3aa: CASSLSGMSSYNEQFF
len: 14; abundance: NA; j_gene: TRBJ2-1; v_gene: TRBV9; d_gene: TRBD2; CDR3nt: TGTGCCAGCAGCGCCGGGGGGGCCTCAACTGAGCAGTTCTTC; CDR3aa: CASSAGGASTEQFF
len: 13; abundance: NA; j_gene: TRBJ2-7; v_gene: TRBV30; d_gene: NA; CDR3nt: TGTGCCTGGAGTGTAATTCCGAGCTACGAGCAGTACTTC; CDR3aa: CAWSVIPSYEQYF
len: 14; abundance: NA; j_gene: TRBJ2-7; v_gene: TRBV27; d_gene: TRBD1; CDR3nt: TGTGCCAGCAGCTTACAGGGGGCCTCCTACGAGCAGTACTTC; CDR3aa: CASSLQGASYEQYF
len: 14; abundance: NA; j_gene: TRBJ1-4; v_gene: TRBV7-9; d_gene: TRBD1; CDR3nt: TGTGCCAGCAGCTTGGCAGGGGGATCTGAAAAACTGTTTTTT; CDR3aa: CASSLAGGSEKLFF
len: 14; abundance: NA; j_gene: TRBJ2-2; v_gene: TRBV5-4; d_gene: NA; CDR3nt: TGTGCCAGCAGCGCCGCCTCGAACACCGGGGAGCTGTTTTTT; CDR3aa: CASSAASNTGELFF
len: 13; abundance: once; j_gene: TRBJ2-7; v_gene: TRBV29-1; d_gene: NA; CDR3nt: TGCAGCGTTGAAAGCACAGAGGCCTACGAGCAGTACTTC; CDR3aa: CSVESTEAYEQYF